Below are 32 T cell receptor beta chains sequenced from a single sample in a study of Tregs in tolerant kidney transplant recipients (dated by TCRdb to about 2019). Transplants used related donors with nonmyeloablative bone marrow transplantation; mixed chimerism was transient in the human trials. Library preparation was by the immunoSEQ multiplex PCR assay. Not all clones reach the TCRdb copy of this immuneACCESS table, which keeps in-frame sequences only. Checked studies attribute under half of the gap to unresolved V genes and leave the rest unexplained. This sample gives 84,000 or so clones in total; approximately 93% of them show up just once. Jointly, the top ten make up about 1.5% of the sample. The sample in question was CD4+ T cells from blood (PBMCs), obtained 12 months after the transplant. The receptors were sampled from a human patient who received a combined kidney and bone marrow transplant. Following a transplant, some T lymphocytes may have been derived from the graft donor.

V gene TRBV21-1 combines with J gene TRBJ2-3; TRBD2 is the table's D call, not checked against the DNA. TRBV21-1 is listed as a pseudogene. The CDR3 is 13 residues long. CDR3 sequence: CASSTRLSGTQYF. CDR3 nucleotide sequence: TGTGCCAGCAGCACCCGACTGTCGGGTACGCAGTATTTT.

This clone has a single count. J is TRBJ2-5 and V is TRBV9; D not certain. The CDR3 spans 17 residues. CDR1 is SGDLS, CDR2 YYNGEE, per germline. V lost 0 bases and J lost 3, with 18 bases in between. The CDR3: CASSVGISTNRKETQYF. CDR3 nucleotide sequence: TGTGCCAGCAGCGTAGGTATTTCGACAAACCGAAAAGAGACCCAGTACTTC.

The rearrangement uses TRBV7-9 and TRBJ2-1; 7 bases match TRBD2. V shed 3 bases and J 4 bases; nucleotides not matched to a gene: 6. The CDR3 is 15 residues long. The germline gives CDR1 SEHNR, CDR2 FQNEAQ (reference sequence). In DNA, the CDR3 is TGTGCCAGCAGCTTGACCGGGACTACTTACAATGAGCAGTTCTTC. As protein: CASSLTGTTYNEQFF. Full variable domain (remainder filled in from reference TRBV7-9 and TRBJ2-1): DTGVSQNPRHKITKRGQNVTFRCDPISEHNRLYWYRQTLGQGPEFLTYFQNEAQLEKSRLLSDRFSAERPKGSFSTLEIQRTEQGDSAMYLCASSLTGTTYNEQFFGPGTRLTVL.

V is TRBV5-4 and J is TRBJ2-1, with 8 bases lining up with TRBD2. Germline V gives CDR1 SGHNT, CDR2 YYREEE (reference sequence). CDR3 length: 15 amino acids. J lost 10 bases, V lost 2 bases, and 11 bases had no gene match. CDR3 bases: TGTGCCAGCAGCTTTAGTTTAGCGGGGAGCCGGGAGCAGTTCTTC. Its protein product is CASSFSLAGSREQFF.

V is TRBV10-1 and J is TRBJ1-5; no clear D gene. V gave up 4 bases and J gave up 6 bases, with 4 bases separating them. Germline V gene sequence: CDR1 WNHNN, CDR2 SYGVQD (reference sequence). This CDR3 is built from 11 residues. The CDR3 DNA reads TGCGCCAGCAGTGGTAGTCAGCCCCAGCATTTT. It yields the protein CASSGSQPQHF.

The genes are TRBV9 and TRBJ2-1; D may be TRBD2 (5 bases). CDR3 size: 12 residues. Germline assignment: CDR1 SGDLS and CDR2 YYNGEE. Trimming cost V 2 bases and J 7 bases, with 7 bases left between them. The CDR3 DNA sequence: TGTGCCAGCAGCGTCGGACTGAATGAGCAGTTCTTC. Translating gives CASSVGLNEQFF.

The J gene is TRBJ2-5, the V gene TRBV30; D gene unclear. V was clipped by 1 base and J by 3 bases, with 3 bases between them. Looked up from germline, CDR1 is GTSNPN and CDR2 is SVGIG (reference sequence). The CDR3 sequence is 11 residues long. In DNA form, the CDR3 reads TGTGCCTGGAGTGCAGAAGAGACCCAGTACTTC. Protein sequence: CAWSAEETQYF. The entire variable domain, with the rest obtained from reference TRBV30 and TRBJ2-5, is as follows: SQTIHQWPATLVQPVGSPLSLECTVEGTSNPNLYWYRQAAGRGLQLLFYSVGIGQISSEVPQNLSASRPQDRQFILSSKKLLLSDSGFYLCAWSAEETQYFGPGTRLLVL.

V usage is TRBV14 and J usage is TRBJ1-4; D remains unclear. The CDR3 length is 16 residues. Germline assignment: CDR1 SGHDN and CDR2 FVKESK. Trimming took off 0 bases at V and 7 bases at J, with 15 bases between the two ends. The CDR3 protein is CASSQDKDAGGEKLFF. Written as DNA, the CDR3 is TGTGCCAGCAGCCAAGATAAGGATGCGGGAGGTGAAAAACTGTTTTTT.

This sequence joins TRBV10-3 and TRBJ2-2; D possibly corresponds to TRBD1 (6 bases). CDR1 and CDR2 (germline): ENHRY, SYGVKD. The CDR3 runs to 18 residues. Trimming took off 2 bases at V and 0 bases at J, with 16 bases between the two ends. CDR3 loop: CAISERGIKGANTGELFF. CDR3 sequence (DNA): TGTGCCATCAGTGAGCGGGGTATCAAGGGGGCGAACACCGGGGAGCTGTTTTTT.

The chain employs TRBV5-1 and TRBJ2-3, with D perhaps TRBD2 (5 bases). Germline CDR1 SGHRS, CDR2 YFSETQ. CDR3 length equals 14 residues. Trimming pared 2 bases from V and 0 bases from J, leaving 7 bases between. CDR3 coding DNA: TGCGCCAGCAGCTTCCGGACTAGCACAGATACGCAGTATTTT. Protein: CASSFRTSTDTQYF.

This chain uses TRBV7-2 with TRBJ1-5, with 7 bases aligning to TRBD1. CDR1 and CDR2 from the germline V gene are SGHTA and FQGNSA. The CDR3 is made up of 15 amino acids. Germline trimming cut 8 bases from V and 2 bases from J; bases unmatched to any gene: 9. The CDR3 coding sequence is TGTGCCAGCGCACGGGACAGAAGGGGCAATCAGCCCCAGCATTTT. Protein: CASARDRRGNQPQHF.

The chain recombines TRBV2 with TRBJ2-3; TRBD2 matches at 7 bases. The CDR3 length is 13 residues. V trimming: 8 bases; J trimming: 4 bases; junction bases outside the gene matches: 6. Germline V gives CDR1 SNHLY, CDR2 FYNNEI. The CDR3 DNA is TGTGCCAGCTCTTGGGGAGGGGCAGATACGCAGTATTTT. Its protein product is CASSWGGADTQYF.

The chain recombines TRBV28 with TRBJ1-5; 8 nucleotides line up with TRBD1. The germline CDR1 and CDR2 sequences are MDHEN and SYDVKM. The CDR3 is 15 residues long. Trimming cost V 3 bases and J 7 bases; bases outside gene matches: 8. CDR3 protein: CASSLSGQGGQPQHF. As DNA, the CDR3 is TGTGCCAGCAGTTTGTCCGGACAGGGTGGACAGCCCCAGCATTTT.

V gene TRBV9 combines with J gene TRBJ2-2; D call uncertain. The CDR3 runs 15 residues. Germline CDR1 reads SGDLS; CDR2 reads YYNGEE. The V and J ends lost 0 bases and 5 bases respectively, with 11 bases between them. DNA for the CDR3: TGTGCCAGCAGCGTAGATAACTATCAGACCGGGGAGCTGTTTTTT. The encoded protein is CASSVDNYQTGELFF.

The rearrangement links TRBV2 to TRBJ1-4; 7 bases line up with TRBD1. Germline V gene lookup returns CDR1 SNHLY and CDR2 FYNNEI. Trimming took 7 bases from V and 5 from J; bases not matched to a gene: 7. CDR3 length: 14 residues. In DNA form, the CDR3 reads TGTGCCAGCAATACGGGACAGCCAAATGAAAAACTGTTTTTT. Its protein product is CASNTGQPNEKLFF. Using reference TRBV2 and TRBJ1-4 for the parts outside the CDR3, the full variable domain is EPEVTQTPSHQVTQMGQEVILRCVPISNHLYFYWYRQILGQKVEFLVSFYNNEISEKSEIFDDQFSVERPDGSNFTLKIRSTKLEDSAMYFCASNTGQPNEKLFFGSGTQLSVL.

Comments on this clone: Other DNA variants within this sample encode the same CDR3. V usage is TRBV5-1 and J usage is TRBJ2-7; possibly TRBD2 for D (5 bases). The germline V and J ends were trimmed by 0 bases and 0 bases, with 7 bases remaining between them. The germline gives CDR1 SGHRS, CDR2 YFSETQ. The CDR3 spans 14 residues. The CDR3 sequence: CASSLVGSSYEQYF. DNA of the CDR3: TGCGCCAGCAGCTTGGTGGGGAGCTCCTACGAGCAGTACTTC.

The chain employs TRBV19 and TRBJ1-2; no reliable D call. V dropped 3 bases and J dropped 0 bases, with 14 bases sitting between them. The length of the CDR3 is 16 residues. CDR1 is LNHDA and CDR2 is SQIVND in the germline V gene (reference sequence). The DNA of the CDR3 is TGTGCCAGTAGTATGTCCGGGGAAAGAGCTAACTATGGCTACACCTTC. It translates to CASSMSGERANYGYTF.

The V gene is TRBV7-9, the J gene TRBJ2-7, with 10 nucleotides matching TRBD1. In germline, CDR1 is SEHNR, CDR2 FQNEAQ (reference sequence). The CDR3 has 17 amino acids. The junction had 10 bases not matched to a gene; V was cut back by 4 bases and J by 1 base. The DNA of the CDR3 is TGTGCCAGCAGCTCCCGGGGTTGGGGACAGGGGTCCTACGAGCAGTACTTC. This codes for CASSSRGWGQGSYEQYF.

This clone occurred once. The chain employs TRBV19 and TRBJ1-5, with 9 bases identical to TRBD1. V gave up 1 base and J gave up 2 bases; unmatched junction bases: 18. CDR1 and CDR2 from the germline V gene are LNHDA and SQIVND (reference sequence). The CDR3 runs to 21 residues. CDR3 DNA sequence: TGTGCCAGTAGTATAGGTTCAGAGGGACAGGGATATCTTTGGGGCAATCAGCCCCAGCATTTT. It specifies CASSIGSEGQGYLWGNQPQHF.

The DNA of the CDR3 is TGTGCCAGCAGCTGGTACTCCGGGAGCCAAACCGGGGAGCTGTTTTTT. As protein: CASSWYSGSQTGELFF. The chain uses TRBV27 and TRBJ2-2; tentatively, D is TRBD2 (6 bases). Germline values: CDR1 MNHEY, CDR2 SMNVEV (reference sequence). This CDR3 has 16 amino acids. V lost 6 bases and J 5 bases, leaving 19 bases between the germline ends.

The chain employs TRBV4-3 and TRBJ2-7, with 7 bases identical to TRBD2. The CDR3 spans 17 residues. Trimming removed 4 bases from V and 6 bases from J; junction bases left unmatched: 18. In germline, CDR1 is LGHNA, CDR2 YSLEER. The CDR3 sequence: CASSRQLTAGYSSEQYF. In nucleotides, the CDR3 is TGCGCCAGCAGCCGCCAACTGACAGCGGGGTACTCTTCCGAGCAGTACTTC.

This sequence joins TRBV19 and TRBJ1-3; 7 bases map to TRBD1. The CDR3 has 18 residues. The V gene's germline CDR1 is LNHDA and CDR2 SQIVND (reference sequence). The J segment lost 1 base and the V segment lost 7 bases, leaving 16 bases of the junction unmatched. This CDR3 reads CASTLNRQGRESGNTIYF. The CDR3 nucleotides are TGTGCCAGTACACTCAACCGACAGGGAAGAGAGTCTGGAAACACCATATATTTT.

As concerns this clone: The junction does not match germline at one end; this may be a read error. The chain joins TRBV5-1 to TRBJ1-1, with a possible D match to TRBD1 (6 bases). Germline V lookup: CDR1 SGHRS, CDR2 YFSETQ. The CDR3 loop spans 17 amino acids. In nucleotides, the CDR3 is TGCGCCAGCAGCCTACCTCGACAGGAGTCTGTGAAGACTGAAGCTTTCTTT. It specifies CASSLPRQESVKTEAFF.

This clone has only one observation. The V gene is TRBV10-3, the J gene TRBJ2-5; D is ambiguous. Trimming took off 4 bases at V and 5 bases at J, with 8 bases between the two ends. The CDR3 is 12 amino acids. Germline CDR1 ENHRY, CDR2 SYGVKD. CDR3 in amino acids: CAISVGDETQYF. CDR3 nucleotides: TGTGCCATCAGTGTCGGAGATGAGACCCAGTACTTC.

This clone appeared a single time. CDR3 protein: CASSLQGYEQYF. The DNA for the CDR3 is TGTGCCAGCAGCCTACAGGGCTACGAGCAGTACTTC. The chain uses TRBV11-3 and TRBJ2-7; possible D gene TRBD1, 6 bases. Trimming pared 5 bases from V and 3 bases from J, leaving 8 bases between. CDR3 length equals 12 residues. In germline, CDR1 is SGHNT, CDR2 YENEEA.

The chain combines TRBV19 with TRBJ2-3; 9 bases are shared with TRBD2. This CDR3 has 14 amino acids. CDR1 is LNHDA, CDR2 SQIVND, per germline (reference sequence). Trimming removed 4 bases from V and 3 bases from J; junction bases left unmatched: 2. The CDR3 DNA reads TGTGCCAGTAGTACCCTAGCGGGGACAGATACGCAGTATTTT. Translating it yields CASSTLAGTDTQYF.

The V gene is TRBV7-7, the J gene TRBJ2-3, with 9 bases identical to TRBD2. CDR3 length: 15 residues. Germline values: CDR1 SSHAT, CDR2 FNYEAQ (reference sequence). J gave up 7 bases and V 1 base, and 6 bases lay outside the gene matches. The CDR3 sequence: CASSLDAGGPNTQYF. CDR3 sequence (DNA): TGTGCCAGCAGCTTAGATGCGGGAGGGCCGAATACGCAGTATTTT. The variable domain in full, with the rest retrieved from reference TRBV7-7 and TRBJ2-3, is GAGVSQSPRYKVTKRGQDVTLRCDPISSHATLYWYQQALGQGPEFLTYFNYEAQPDKSGLPSDRFSAERPEGSISTLTIQRTEQRDSAMYRCASSLDAGGPNTQYFGPGTRLTVL.

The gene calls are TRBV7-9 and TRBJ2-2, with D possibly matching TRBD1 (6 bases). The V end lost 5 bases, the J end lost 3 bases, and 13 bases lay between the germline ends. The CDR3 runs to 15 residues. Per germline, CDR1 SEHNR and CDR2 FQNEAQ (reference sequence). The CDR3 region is CASSVGAADTGELFF. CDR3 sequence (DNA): TGTGCCAGCAGCGTGGGGGCGGCAGACACCGGGGAGCTGTTTTTT.

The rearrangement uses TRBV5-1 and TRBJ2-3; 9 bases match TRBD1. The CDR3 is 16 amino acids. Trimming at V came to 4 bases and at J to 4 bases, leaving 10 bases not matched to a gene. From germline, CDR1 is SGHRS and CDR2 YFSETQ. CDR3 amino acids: CASSQTTGGLSDTQYF. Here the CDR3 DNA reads TGCGCCAGCAGCCAAACGACAGGGGGTCTCTCAGATACGCAGTATTTT.

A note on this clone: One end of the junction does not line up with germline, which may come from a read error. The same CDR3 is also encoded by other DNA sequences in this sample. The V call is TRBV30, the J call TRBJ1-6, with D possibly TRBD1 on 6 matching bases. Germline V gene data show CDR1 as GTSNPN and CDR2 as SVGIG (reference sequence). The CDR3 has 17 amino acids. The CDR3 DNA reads TGTGCCTGGACCCGTCAGGGGTCCCGCTCCTATAATTCCCCCCTCCACTTT. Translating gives CAWTRQGSRSYNSPLHF.

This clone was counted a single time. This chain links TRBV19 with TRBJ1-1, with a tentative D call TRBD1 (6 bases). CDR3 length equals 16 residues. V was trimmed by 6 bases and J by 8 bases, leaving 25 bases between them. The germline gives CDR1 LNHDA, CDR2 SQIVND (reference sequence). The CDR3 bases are TGTGCCAGTAGGATCTCGGGCGGACAGCTGCAGTCCGAAGCTTTCTTT. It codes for CASRISGGQLQSEAFF.

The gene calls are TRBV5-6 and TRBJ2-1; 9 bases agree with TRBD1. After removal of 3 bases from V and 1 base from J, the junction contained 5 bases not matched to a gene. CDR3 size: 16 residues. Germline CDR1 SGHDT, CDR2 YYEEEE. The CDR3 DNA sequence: TGTGCCAGCAGCTATACAGGGGGCACGTCCTACAATGAGCAGTTCTTC. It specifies CASSYTGGTSYNEQFF.